These 21 T cell receptor beta chains were sequenced from one sample in a study of shared clonotypes between healthy human individuals. Sequencing was performed with immunoSEQ multiplex PCR; in TCRdb, only in-frame clones are kept and a portion is missing. The sample carries some 1,900,000 clones, about 95% recorded once. Terminally differentiated effector memory CD45RA+ cells were left out of the naive CD8 fraction, which was CD45RO-negative and positively selected for CCR7. The sample comprised naive CD8+ T cells sorted from blood. The receptors here all came from a man aged 18 to 30 in good health.

V is TRBV19 and J is TRBJ2-3, with a weak D call TRBD2 (7 bases). Per the germline V gene, CDR1 is LNHDA and CDR2 is SQIVND (reference sequence). The CDR3 sequence is 13 residues long. The V gene lost 7 bases and the J gene lost 9 bases, with 17 bases spanning the gap. CDR3 nucleotide sequence: TGTGCCAGTAACCAGGGCGGGGGCGACACGCAGTATTTT. Translated: CASNQGGGDTQYF.

The chain recombines TRBV6-4 with TRBJ1-2; tentative D call: TRBD1 (5 bases). Germline values: CDR1 MRHNA, CDR2 SNTAGT. The ends were cut back, 1 base at V and 4 bases at J, with 13 bases in the middle. This CDR3 contains 15 residues. The CDR3 here is CASSDLKTGPYGYTF. The CDR3 DNA sequence: TGTGCCAGCAGTGACTTAAAAACAGGACCCTATGGCTACACCTTC.

V gene TRBV5-4 combines with J gene TRBJ2-7; D gene ambiguous. V dropped 2 bases and J dropped 6 bases, with 6 bases sitting between them. CDR1 and CDR2 from the germline V gene are SGHNT and YYREEE (reference sequence). The CDR3 has 11 amino acids. Here the CDR3 reads CASSLYGEQYF. CDR3 nucleotides: TGTGCCAGCAGCTTATATGGCGAGCAGTACTTC.

Regarding this clone: Other DNA sequences in the sample encode the same CDR3. The rearrangement links TRBV18 to TRBJ2-7; 8 bases are shared with TRBD1. Germline trimming cut 3 bases from V and 3 bases from J; bases unmatched to any gene: 1. The CDR3 covers 13 residues. CDR1 and CDR2 (germline): KGHSH, LQKENI. In nucleotides, the CDR3 is TGTGCCAGCTCACCGGGGACAGGCTACGAGCAGTACTTC. This translates into CASSPGTGYEQYF.

The gene calls are TRBV7-8 and TRBJ1-1; no reliable D call. Germline assignment: CDR1 SGHVS and CDR2 FQNEAQ. V lost 5 bases and J lost 0, with 13 bases in between. This CDR3 region has 15 residues. The CDR3 DNA is TGTGCCAGCAGCCCCCTGGGGTACATGAACACTGAAGCTTTCTTT. This sequence encodes CASSPLGYMNTEAFF.

This clone has only one observation. The chain joins TRBV9 to TRBJ2-7, with a tentative D call TRBD2 (5 bases). CDR1 is SGDLS and CDR2 is YYNGEE in the germline V gene. The V end was cut by 0 bases, the J end by 6 bases, with 25 bases between. The CDR3 runs to 18 residues. CDR3 in DNA: TGTGCCAGCAGCGTAGTCCTGTCCAGCGGCTCTTACCCCCTCGAGCAGTACTTC. Translated: CASSVVLSSGSYPLEQYF.

The rearrangement links TRBV7-6 to TRBJ1-5; D is uncertain. The CDR3 is 15 amino acids. V was shortened by 5 bases and J by 6 bases, with 17 bases between the two germline ends. In germline, CDR1 is SGHVS, CDR2 FNYEAQ. CDR3 nucleotides: TGTGCCAGCAGCCCCGAGGCAGTGATCGGTCAGCCCCAGCATTTT. It is translated as CASSPEAVIGQPQHF.

The chain couples TRBV30 to TRBJ1-1; 7 nucleotides line up with TRBD1. The germline gives CDR1 GTSNPN, CDR2 SVGIG (reference sequence). This CDR3 has 14 residues. V lost 0 bases and J lost 5; bases outside the gene matches: 6. The CDR3, as DNA: TGTGCCTGGAGTGTACCGTCAGGGGGGACTGAAGCTTTCTTT. This gives the protein CAWSVPSGGTEAFF.

This sequence joins TRBV4-1 and TRBJ2-7; D not certain. V was clipped by 0 bases and J by 0 bases, with 12 bases between them. The CDR3 sequence is 16 residues long. From germline, CDR1 is MGHRA and CDR2 YSYEKL. In nucleotides, the CDR3 is TGCGCCAGCAGCCAAGATTGGACCGGATACTCCTACGAGCAGTACTTC. Translated: CASSQDWTGYSYEQYF.

V gene TRBV11-2 combines with J gene TRBJ2-1; the match to TRBD1 covers 10 bases. This CDR3 contains 16 residues. Germline trimming cut 5 bases from V and 6 bases from J; bases unmatched to any gene: 10. The germline V gene encodes CDR1 SGHAT and CDR2 FQNNGV. The CDR3 is CASSQGGTGEFNEQFF. The CDR3 DNA sequence: TGTGCCAGCAGCCAGGGAGGGACAGGGGAATTCAATGAGCAGTTCTTC.

Notes on this clone: Different DNA sequences within this sample yield the same CDR3. V is TRBV28 and J is TRBJ2-7; no clear D. Deletions cut 6 bases from V and 4 bases from J, with 4 bases between. There are 10 residues in the CDR3. Germline CDR1 is MDHEN and CDR2 is SYDVKM. CDR3 coding DNA: TGTGCCAGCAGCAAATACGAGCAGTACTTC. Translated: CASSKYEQYF.

The chain has TRBV5-4 and TRBJ1-2; TRBD1 might be the D (6 bases). The CDR3 loop spans 15 amino acids. Looked up from germline, CDR1 is SGHNT and CDR2 is YYREEE (reference sequence). Trimming took 4 bases from V and 4 from J, leaving 17 bases between them. CDR3 nucleotides: TGTGCCAGCAGCATGGTCGACGGGGGCCTCTATGGCTACACCTTC. Protein sequence: CASSMVDGGLYGYTF.

The chain links TRBV2 to TRBJ2-7; possibly TRBD1 for D (5 bases). Trimming left V 5 bases short and J 3 bases short, with 8 bases between. The CDR3 runs to 12 residues. The V gene's germline CDR1 is SNHLY and CDR2 FYNNEI. CDR3 nucleotides: TGTGCCAGCAGTCAGGGTTTCTACGAGCAGTACTTC. Amino acids: CASSQGFYEQYF.

Concerning this clone: Mismatch with germline at one junction end may stem from a read error. This rearrangement joins TRBV19 to TRBJ2-3; D may match TRBD1 or TRBD2 (5 bases each). The CDR3 is 13 residues long. CDR1 and CDR2 from the germline V gene are LNHDA and SQIVND (reference sequence). CDR3 bases: TGTGCCAGTAGTATAGATCTGGGGGTTTCCGCGGACTTT. Its translation: CASSIDLGVSADF.

This chain uses TRBV6-5 with TRBJ2-1; possibly TRBD2 for D (6 bases). V lost 0 bases to trimming and J lost 7 bases, with 10 bases between them. Germline V gene data show CDR1 as MNHEY and CDR2 as SVGAGI. The CDR3 is made up of 14 amino acids. CDR3 nucleotide sequence: TGTGCCAGCAGTTACTCTAGACTAGAGAATGAGCAGTTCTTC. Amino acid sequence: CASSYSRLENEQFF.

This clone was seen more than once but under ten times. This chain links TRBV7-6 with TRBJ1-5; D remains unclear. V dropped 1 base and J dropped 0 bases, with 7 bases sitting between them. This CDR3 comprises 15 residues. The germline V gene has CDR1 SGHVS and CDR2 FNYEAQ. For the CDR3, the DNA is TGTGCCAGCAGCTTAGGAGCAGATAGCAATCAGCCCCAGCATTTT. Translation: CASSLGADSNQPQHF. Complete variable domain (other parts from reference TRBV7-6 and TRBJ1-5): GAGVSQSPRYKVTKRGQDVALRCDPISGHVSLYWYRQALGQGPEFLTYFNYEAQQDKSGLPNDRFSAERPEGSISTLTIQRTEQRDSAMYRCASSLGADSNQPQHFGDGTRLSIL.

The rearrangement uses TRBV5-6 and TRBJ1-5, with TRBD1 identical over 10 bases. J was trimmed by 0 bases and V by 0 bases; bases with no gene match: 6. The CDR3 covers 18 residues. Germline V lookup: CDR1 SGHDT, CDR2 YYEEEE. CDR3 nucleotides: TGTGCCAGCAGCTTGGGACAGGGGGCTGGTTATAGCAATCAGCCCCAGCATTTT. The encoded protein is CASSLGQGAGYSNQPQHF.

This chain connects TRBV10-2 to TRBJ2-7; 10 nucleotides agree with TRBD1. CDR3 size: 13 residues. With V trimmed by 6 bases and J by 5 bases, 4 bases remained unmatched. Germline lookup yields CDR1 WSHSY and CDR2 SAAADI. Here the CDR3 reads CASSGTGVDEQYF. For the CDR3, the DNA is TGCGCCAGCAGCGGGACAGGGGTCGACGAGCAGTACTTC.

This chain connects TRBV27 to TRBJ2-7; 9 nucleotides align to TRBD1. The germline V gene has CDR1 MNHEY and CDR2 SMNVEV (reference sequence). With V trimmed by 5 bases and J by 6 bases, 11 bases remained unmatched. This CDR3 comprises 15 residues. CDR3 nucleotide sequence: TGTGCCAGCAGTGGGACCGGGACAGGGAGTCGCGAGCAGTACTTC. Its translation is CASSGTGTGSREQYF.

The rearrangement joins TRBV25-1 to TRBJ2-5; no firm D call. This CDR3 region has 12 residues. Germline V gives CDR1 MGHDK, CDR2 SYGVNS. Trimming cost V 5 bases and J 5 bases, with 9 bases left between them. The CDR3 reads CASSILLETQYF. In DNA, the CDR3 is TGTGCCAGCAGTATCTTACTGGAGACCCAGTACTTC.

The V call is TRBV4-3, the J call TRBJ2-1; 10 bases agree with TRBD2. Germline V gene data show CDR1 as LGHNA and CDR2 as YSLEER. This CDR3 comprises 18 residues. Trimming cost V 2 bases and J 0 bases; bases outside gene matches: 7. The CDR3 sequence: CASSQSTGLADSYNEQFF. The CDR3 DNA sequence: TGCGCCAGCAGCCAATCAACCGGACTAGCGGACTCCTACAATGAGCAGTTCTTC.